This T cell receptor (beta chain) was retrieved from a study of blood T cell repertoires in COVID-19. The data were produced by immunoSEQ multiplex PCR, yet TCRdb's version contains in-frame clones alone and is incomplete. The sample contains approximately 23,000 clones, around nine tenths of which appear only once. This CDR3 region has 13 residues. With 0 bases removed from V and 9 bases from J, the gap between germline ends came to 12 bases. Looked up from germline, CDR1 is SGHRS and CDR2 is YFSETQ. This receptor was identified in a woman older than 75 with active COVID-19. This rearrangement joins TRBV5-1 to TRBJ1-2; D possibly corresponds to TRBD1 (5 bases). The sequencing sample was made of peripheral blood. CDR3 sequence reads: CASSLEAGNRYTF. In DNA form, the CDR3 reads TGCGCCAGCAGCTTGGAGGCAGGGAATCGCTACACCTTC. The variable domain in full, with the rest retrieved from reference TRBV5-1 and TRBJ1-2, is KAGVTQTPRYLIKTRGQQVTLSCSPISGHRSVSWYQQTPGQGLQFLFEYFSETQRNKGNFPGRFSGRQFSNSRSEMNVSTLELGDSALYLCASSLEAGNRYTFGSGTRLTVV.